The entry below describes one T cell receptor (beta chain). V gave up 4 bases and J gave up 2 bases, with 16 bases separating them. Looked up from germline, CDR1 is SQVTM and CDR2 is ANQGSEA. The CDR3 is 15 amino acids. This specimen comes from a study of blood T cell repertoires in COVID-19. Methods used by the authors: Scientists estimated how many nucleated cells there were by amplifying reference gene primers. TCRdb's table, derived via immunoSEQ multiplex PCR, lists solely in-frame clones and lacks some. Clonal size and the V and J genes are those of that table, whereas D and trimming came from the DNA. Counted here are 100,000 to 120,000 clones, 70% to 80% occurring once; the ten biggest clones make up 7.6%.

This TCR derives from a woman aged 60-75 years with acute or convalescent COVID-19. The chain couples TRBV29-1 to TRBJ2-3; a possible D gene is TRBD2 (6 bases). Sequenced input: peripheral blood. The CDR3 loop reads CSVGGVQAYTDTQYF. In nucleotides, the CDR3 is TGCAGCGTTGGCGGGGTACAAGCGTACACAGATACGCAGTATTTT.